This TCR beta chain was captured in a study of blood T cell repertoires in COVID-19 (dated by TCRdb to about 2020). At the level of the whole study: Samples covering the acute and convalescent phases of COVID-19 were provided by collaborators in the United States, Italy and Spain. The material from the prospective study consisted of cDNA or gDNA derived from T cells, B-cell-depleted T cells, or PBMCs. Deeply sampled blood TCRbeta repertoires from subjects exposed to, actively infected with, or recovered from COVID-19 were included in the dataset. The repertoires were released in a freely available public database intended as a resource for research on the immune response to SARS-CoV-2. The samples were drawn from two sources: the first 160 participants of the ongoing ImmuneRACE study, and approximately 1,300 subjects contributed by 6 global collaborators. The sample metadata nearly always contained a de-identified subject ID, COVID-19 status, age in years and sex. Where available, HLA class I and class II types were obtained from metadata supplied by the sample provider rather than from assay-based typing. General findings and caveats noted by the study authors: Clinical and demographic metadata were provided uncurated, with the amount varying by source and participant.

Each collaborating institution followed its own protocols to collect whole blood in K2EDTA tubes. For TCRbeta analysis, collaborators shipped samples as frozen whole blood, isolated PBMCs, or DNA extracted from either of those sample types. A few counts support this clone. There is no known antigen for this receptor. Per-base quality was not reported, and no clone a single base away is much larger than it. The immunoSEQ Assay, a bias-controlled multiplex PCR, was used to amplify TCRbeta CDR3 regions from genomic DNA. As for the authors' bioinformatics: Within the assay, amplification of reference gene primers was used to estimate how many nucleated cells each sample contained. Sequence reads were collapsed and filtered to measure the absolute abundance of every unique TCRbeta CDR3 rearrangement. Productive Simpson clonality was computed per sample as the square root of Simpson's diversity index over productive rearrangements. Sourced from immuneACCESS, this table was stored by TCRdb with only in-frame sequences that have V and J called. A share of the clones is absent; for the studies checked, an unresolved V gene accounts for under half, and the remainder has no known explanation. The DNA gave D and trimming, while V, J and clone size come from that table. The sample has approximately 74,000 clones on record, roughly nine tenths of them singletons. The ten most abundant clones make up around 1.9% of the sample.

The TCR was taken from a woman aged 60-75 years with acute or convalescent COVID-19. The sample was peripheral blood.

The CDR3 amino acid sequence is: CASSQALNTEAFF. At the DNA level, the sequence is TGTGCCAGCAGCCAGGCTTTAAACACTGAAGCTTTCTTT. The chain links TRBV14 with TRBJ1-1, with no confidently assigned D gene. V lost 3 bases and J lost 2 bases; the stretch between them is 7 bases long. The germline V gene encodes CDR1 SGHDN and CDR2 FVKESK. Reading from cysteine to phenylalanine, the CDR3 counts 13 amino acids. The entry retains the CDR3 DNA only, 39 bases that are in frame from base 1.